The following is a TCR beta chain sequence with its context. These data are taken from a study of blood T cell repertoires in COVID-19. In the study's own analysis: Amplification from reference gene primers served as the basis for estimated nucleated cell counts. Libraries were prepared by immunoSEQ multiplex PCR; TCRdb keeps only in-frame clonotypes and omits some of them. V, J and clone size derive from that table, while D and trimming were established from the DNA sequence. The repertoire holds 99,000 or so clones, 80% to 90% seen once, with 8.5% to 9.5% in the top ten. Germline CDR1 SGDLS, CDR2 YYNGEE. The CDR3 sequence is 16 residues long. V was cut by 0 bases and J by 1 base, with 11 bases left in between.

This sequence joins TRBV9 and TRBJ2-1; no clear D. Source material: peripheral blood. This receptor was identified in a woman between 65 and 79 years old with acute or convalescent COVID-19. CDR3 amino acids: CASSVGAGSSYNEQFF. CDR3 bases: TGTGCCAGCAGCGTAGGGGCCGGCAGTTCCTACAATGAGCAGTTCTTC.